The 11 T cell receptor beta chains below were found in one sample sequenced in a study of OX40 agonist ivuxolimab in advanced cancers. Clones were sequenced by immunoSEQ multiplex PCR, and TCRdb holds only the in-frame ones, with some missing. The sample shows 15,000 to 25,000 clones, 77% of them seen only once. This sample comprised CD4+ or CD8+ T cells sorted from blood, obtained in a trial of the OX40 agonist ivuxolimab. Receptor source: an adult with an advanced solid tumor such as melanoma, head and neck, liver or kidney cancer.

The chain has TRBV7-2 and TRBJ1-1, with D possibly TRBD1 on 5 matching bases. The CDR3 runs to 14 residues. Germline V CDR1 and CDR2: SGHTA, FQGNSA. V was shortened by 4 bases and J by 6 bases, with 15 bases between the two germline ends. The CDR3 region is CASSSTLGRAEAFF. Here the CDR3 DNA reads TGTGCCAGCAGCTCAACGTTGGGGCGTGCTGAAGCTTTCTTT. Full variable domain (missing parts from reference TRBV7-2 and TRBJ1-1): GAGVSQSPSNKVTEKGKDVELRCDPISGHTALYWYRQSLGQGLEFLIYFQGNSAPDKSGLPSDRFSAERTGGSVSTLTIQRTQQEDSAVYLCASSSTLGRAEAFFGQGTRLTVV.

The genes are TRBV5-6 and TRBJ1-1; D uncertain. V was cut by 0 bases and J by 11 bases, with 20 bases left in between. CDR1 SGHDT and CDR2 YYEEEE come from the germline V gene. This CDR3 is 15 amino acids long. DNA for the CDR3: TGTGCCAGCAGCTTGGAACCAGTAGAAATAACTGGGGCTTTCTTT. This encodes CASSLEPVEITGAFF.

This chain joins TRBV11-2 and TRBJ2-3; 7 positions match TRBD2. Germline trimming cut 2 bases from V and 0 bases from J; bases unmatched to any gene: 8. The CDR3 consists of 17 residues. Germline assignment: CDR1 SGHAT and CDR2 FQNNGV. The CDR3 protein is CASSLIVGGASTDTQYF. The CDR3 bases are TGTGCCAGCAGCTTAATTGTGGGAGGGGCTAGCACAGATACGCAGTATTTT.

The chain has TRBV4-3 and TRBJ1-5, with D tentatively TRBD1 (6 bases). The CDR3 length is 15 residues. The V end lost 0 bases, the J end lost 7 bases, and 13 bases lay between the germline ends. Germline V gene data show CDR1 as LGHNA and CDR2 as YSLEER. The CDR3 loop is CASSQDGGAGQPQHF. The DNA of the CDR3 is TGCGCCAGCAGCCAAGATGGGGGGGCTGGGCAGCCCCAGCATTTT.

V is TRBV29-1 and J is TRBJ2-2; the match to TRBD2 covers 7 bases. CDR1 and CDR2 (germline): SQVTM, ANQGSEA. Germline trimming cut 5 bases from V and 1 base from J; bases unmatched to any gene: 1. The CDR3 is 13 amino acids. Written as DNA, the CDR3 is TGCAGCGTTACGGGGGGGAACACCGGGGAGCTGTTTTTT. It codes for CSVTGGNTGELFF.

The chain links TRBV5-4 to TRBJ2-5; 10 nucleotides align to TRBD1. Germline V gives CDR1 SGHNT, CDR2 YYREEE (reference sequence). The CDR3 loop spans 16 amino acids. V lost 4 bases, J lost 5 bases, and 11 bases stayed unmatched. CDR3 nucleotides: TGTGCCAGCAGCCCAGAAAAGACAGGGGGCGTGGAGACCCAGTACTTC. This sequence encodes CASSPEKTGGVETQYF.

This clone was seen a few times. This chain links TRBV30 with TRBJ1-3; no clear D. The CDR3 is 12 residues long. Germline-derived CDR1 and CDR2 are GTSNPN and SVGIG (reference sequence). V gave up 4 bases and J gave up 2 bases, with 6 bases separating them. The chain's CDR3 is CAWKKTGNTIYF. CDR3 nucleotides: TGTGCCTGGAAGAAGACTGGAAACACCATATATTTT.

V and J are TRBV11-2 and TRBJ2-3; D is tentatively TRBD1 or TRBD2 (5 bases each). This CDR3 has 15 residues. The V and J ends lost 0 bases and 6 bases respectively, with 13 bases between them. Germline CDR1 and CDR2: SGHAT and FQNNGV. The DNA of the CDR3 is TGTGCCAGCAGCTTAGATTGGGGCGAGGGGGATACGCAGTATTTT. This encodes CASSLDWGEGDTQYF.

This chain joins TRBV28 and TRBJ2-6; D may be TRBD2 (6 bases). The V and J ends lost 6 bases and 2 bases respectively, with 14 bases between them. Germline lookup yields CDR1 MDHEN and CDR2 SYDVKM. The CDR3 extends over 16 amino acids. The CDR3: CASSQTAGTGANVLTF. The CDR3 DNA reads TGTGCCAGCAGCCAGACGGCGGGGACTGGGGCCAACGTCCTGACTTTC.

The J gene is TRBJ2-7, the V gene TRBV5-1; D remains unclear. The CDR3 has 13 residues. CDR1 is SGHRS and CDR2 is YFSETQ in the germline V gene. V lost 4 bases to trimming and J lost 3 bases, with 11 bases between them. The CDR3, as DNA: TGCGCCAGCAGCCTGACGGGCAGCTACGAGCAGTACTTC. This encodes CASSLTGSYEQYF.

This clone was counted between two and nine times. V usage is TRBV23-1 and J usage is TRBJ1-6, with TRBD1 matching 8 bases. TRBV23-1 is placed among ORFs of uncertain function. V trimming: 2 bases; J trimming: 9 bases; junction bases outside the gene matches: 18. This CDR3 is 19 amino acids long. The CDR3: CASSQIEHYRGLSGSPLHF. In DNA form, the CDR3 reads TGCGCCAGCAGTCAAATAGAACACTACAGGGGGTTGAGCGGTTCACCCCTCCACTTT.